These T cell receptor beta chains were read from a single sample in a study of blood T cells in healthy people across ages. TCRdb reprocessed the 5' RACE reads with MiXCR, giving one entry per CDR3 protein. The sample lists about 1,500,000 distinct CDR3 sequences, 42% occurring once. The sequencing sample was made of blood. These receptors all stem from a woman in her late teens or twenties in good health. Each CDR3 is given without its conserved first and last residue. Fields, in order: V gene, D gene, CDR3 protein. A D gene is named only where the DNA matches it firmly.

TRBV12-5 | - | ASGLGLGDTQY
TRBV28 | TRBD1 | ASSFTPGQGYGYT
TRBV20-1 | - | SARDSGNYEQY
TRBV2 | - | ASAGSNYGYT
TRBV20-1 | - | SARSPAAEETQY
TRBV13 | - | ASSKRASQY
TRBV29-1 | - | SVVPSDTQY
TRBV20-1 | - | SARDGGGISGTQY
TRBV20-1 | - | SAREPPVETQY
TRBV20-1 | - | SALQGYGANVLT
TRBV27 | TRBD1 | ASSSTYRGRHEQY
TRBV20-1 | - | SARVGSEQF
TRBV27 | - | ASSGLLGEKLF